Each of the 30 T cell receptor beta chains below was sequenced from the same sample in a study of shared clonotypes between healthy human individuals. Method: immunoSEQ multiplex PCR; TCRdb's copy keeps in-frame clones and lacks some. The table includes approximately 250,000 clones, under 80% detected once. The sequenced sample consisted of memory CD4+ T cells sorted from blood. Subset: CD45RA-negative fraction. Receptors were obtained from a man aged 25 to 40 in good health.

This clone was seen more than once but under ten times. The chain recombines TRBV7-6 with TRBJ2-2; D uncertain. This CDR3 comprises 13 residues. The ends were cut back, 4 bases at V and 10 bases at J, with 13 bases in the middle. The germline CDR1 and CDR2 sequences are SGHVS and FNYEAQ. The CDR3 protein is CASSSRASEELFF. The CDR3 DNA reads as TGTGCCAGCAGCTCCCGGGCCTCCGAGGAGCTGTTTTTT.

This chain joins TRBV11-2 and TRBJ2-7; 13 nucleotides align to TRBD2. Germline CDR1 SGHAT, CDR2 FQNNGV. The CDR3 is 15 residues long. J lost 3 bases, V lost 6 bases, and 5 bases had no gene match. The CDR3 protein is CASSGLAGVNYEQYF. CDR3 nucleotides: TGTGCCAGCAGTGGACTAGCGGGAGTAAACTACGAGCAGTACTTC.

The chain employs TRBV29-1 and TRBJ2-7; 8 bases align to TRBD2. The V gene end was trimmed by 3 bases and the J gene end by 3 bases; junction bases not matched to a gene: 4. The CDR3 is 13 amino acids. Germline loops: CDR1 SQVTM, CDR2 ANQGSEA. The CDR3 region is CSVDSGSNYEQYF. The CDR3 DNA sequence: TGCAGCGTTGACAGCGGGAGCAACTACGAGCAGTACTTC.

This clone has only one observation. The chain carries TRBV4-2 and TRBJ2-6; D might be TRBD1 (6 bases). CDR1 and CDR2 from the germline V gene are LGHNA and YNFKEQ. The CDR3 spans 17 residues. V lost 5 bases, J lost 1 base, and 15 bases lay in between. CDR3 sequence: CASSLQDSGSGANVLTF. The CDR3 DNA reads TGTGCCAGCAGCTTACAGGACAGCGGATCTGGGGCCAACGTCCTGACTTTC.

The chain joins TRBV27 to TRBJ2-2; TRBD1 aligns across 9 bases. CDR3 length: 16 residues. The ends lost 5 bases at V and 4 bases at J; junction bases unmatched: 8. Germline assignment: CDR1 MNHEY and CDR2 SMNVEV (reference sequence). The DNA of the CDR3 is TGTGCCAGCAGTCCGTGGACAGGGGTAGGCACCGGGGAGCTGTTTTTT. Protein product: CASSPWTGVGTGELFF.

This chain uses TRBV7-3 with TRBJ2-2; no firm D call. The CDR3 sequence is 15 residues long. In germline, CDR1 is SGHTA, CDR2 FQGTGA. Between the trimmed V and J ends, which lost 1 base and 1 base, there was a span of 7 bases. The CDR3 bases are TGTGCCAGCAGCTTAAGCTCGGGGAACACCGGGGAGCTGTTTTTT. It yields the protein CASSLSSGNTGELFF.

The V and J genes are TRBV2 and TRBJ1-1; weak D call: TRBD1 (6 bases). CDR1 and CDR2 (germline): SNHLY, FYNNEI. The CDR3 extends over 14 amino acids. V was shortened by 5 bases and J by 0 bases, with 10 bases between the two germline ends. The CDR3 sequence: CASSFDRMNTEAFF. Here the CDR3 DNA reads TGTGCCAGCAGTTTCGACAGGATGAACACTGAAGCTTTCTTT. The full variable domain, completed using reference TRBV2 and TRBJ1-1, is EPEVTQTPSHQVTQMGQEVILRCVPISNHLYFYWYRQILGQKVEFLVSFYNNEISEKSEIFDDQFSVERPDGSNFTLKIRSTKLEDSAMYFCASSFDRMNTEAFFGQGTRLTVV.

The rearrangement joins TRBV18 to TRBJ2-3; TRBD2 aligns across 15 bases. The CDR3 sequence is 15 residues long. V lost 3 bases to trimming and J lost 8 bases; unmatched junction nucleotides: 3. Germline CDR1 and CDR2: KGHSH and LQKENI. CDR3 nucleotides: TGTGCCAGCTCACCCCCGGGACTAGCGGGAGGTACGCAGTATTTT. Its translation is CASSPPGLAGGTQYF.

This chain links TRBV2 with TRBJ1-5; the D is unclear. The length of the CDR3 is 13 residues. Germline V lookup: CDR1 SNHLY, CDR2 FYNNEI. Trimming removed 7 bases at V and 2 bases at J, with 9 bases between. Here the CDR3 reads CASKAEGNQPQHF. DNA of the CDR3: TGTGCCAGCAAAGCCGAGGGCAATCAGCCCCAGCATTTT.

DNA for the CDR3: TGTGCCAGCAGTGGGATACAGGGGGCGGGAGAGACCCAGTACTTC. It translates to CASSGIQGAGETQYF. The chain is built from TRBV2 and TRBJ2-5; 9 bases map to TRBD1. Trimming at V came to 4 bases and at J to 4 bases, leaving 7 bases not matched to a gene. Germline CDR1 and CDR2: SNHLY and FYNNEI. This CDR3 spans 15 amino acids.

Concerning this clone: This sample includes further DNA sequences coding for the same CDR3. This chain uses TRBV29-1 with TRBJ2-2; the match to TRBD2 covers 10 bases. Unmatched junction bases numbered 8, after V lost 6 bases and J lost 4 bases. In germline, CDR1 is SQVTM, CDR2 ANQGSEA. This CDR3 region has 15 residues. The CDR3 DNA sequence: TGCAGCGTGGGGATAGCGGGAGGTAGCACCGGGGAGCTGTTTTTT. It translates to CSVGIAGGSTGELFF.

The chain recombines TRBV9 with TRBJ1-2; 7 nucleotides line up with TRBD1. CDR1 and CDR2 from the germline V gene are SGDLS and YYNGEE. With 0 bases clipped from V and 4 bases from J, the junction kept 9 bases outside the gene matches. The CDR3 is 16 residues long. The chain's CDR3 is CASSVGGTVSGYGYTF. CDR3 coding DNA: TGTGCCAGCAGCGTAGGCGGGACAGTTTCGGGCTATGGCTACACCTTC. The whole variable domain, remainder taken from reference TRBV9 and TRBJ1-2, is DSGVTQTPKHLITATGQRVTLRCSPRSGDLSVYWYQQSLDQGLQFLIQYYNGEERAKGNILERFSAQQFPDLHSELNLSSLELGDSALYFCASSVGGTVSGYGYTFGSGTRLTVV.

The chain uses TRBV9 and TRBJ1-1, with D possibly TRBD1 on 6 matching bases. V was clipped by 3 bases and J by 5 bases, with 17 bases between them. Germline CDR1 is SGDLS and CDR2 is YYNGEE. The CDR3 totals 15 residues. The CDR3: CASSATTIGQTEAFF. In DNA form, the CDR3 reads TGTGCCAGCAGCGCAACCACTATAGGACAGACTGAAGCTTTCTTT.

This clone was seen a single time. The CDR3 bases are TGTGCCTGGAGCGTCCTAGCGCCCACCGCCCAGTACTTC. It specifies CAWSVLAPTAQYF. J is TRBJ2-5 and V is TRBV30; D perhaps matches TRBD2 (6 bases). V was trimmed by 3 bases and J by 9 bases, leaving 17 bases between them. The CDR3 consists of 13 residues. CDR1 GTSNPN and CDR2 SVGIG come from the germline V gene (reference sequence).

The chain couples TRBV19 to TRBJ1-5, with a weak D call TRBD1 (6 bases). The germline V gene encodes CDR1 LNHDA and CDR2 SQIVND (reference sequence). The CDR3 is made up of 14 amino acids. V gave up 7 bases and J gave up 2 bases, with 12 bases separating them. The CDR3 loop reads CASMSQGGNQPQHF. CDR3 in DNA: TGTGCCAGTATGTCACAGGGAGGCAATCAGCCCCAGCATTTT.

The V call is TRBV14, the J call TRBJ2-3, with TRBD1 matching over 7 bases. CDR3 length equals 14 residues. Germline V gene sequence: CDR1 SGHDN, CDR2 FVKESK. V was pared by 5 bases and J by 5 bases, with 7 bases of the junction left unmatched. The DNA of the CDR3 is TGTGCCAGCAGCTTTTGGACAGGAAAAGATACGCAGTATTTT. Its translation: CASSFWTGKDTQYF.

This clone was counted between two and nine times. The chain recombines TRBV4-1 with TRBJ1-2; no clear D gene. Trimming cost V 2 bases and J 1 base, with 8 bases left between them. Germline loops: CDR1 MGHRA, CDR2 YSYEKL. This CDR3 is 14 amino acids long. In DNA, the CDR3 is TGCGCCAGCAGCCAAAGTCAGATTAACTATGGCTACACCTTC. This sequence encodes CASSQSQINYGYTF.

The chain uses TRBV14 and TRBJ2-1, with 11 bases aligning to TRBD2. Germline values: CDR1 SGHDN, CDR2 FVKESK. This CDR3 comprises 15 residues. Losses at the gene ends were 2 bases for V and 15 bases for J; bases not matched to a gene: 12. CDR3 sequence: CASSQFTSGSLGAFF. DNA for the CDR3: TGTGCCAGCAGCCAATTCACTAGCGGGAGCCTGGGTGCGTTCTTC.

CDR3 in DNA: TGTGCCAGCTCACCAGGCACCCACATTCAGTACTTC. Its translation is CASSPGTHIQYF. This rearrangement joins TRBV18 to TRBJ2-4; D not certain. Germline CDR1 is KGHSH and CDR2 is LQKENI. The V end lost 2 bases, the J end lost 8 bases, and 7 bases lay between the germline ends. The CDR3 length is 12 residues.

This clone was picked up one time. The CDR3 loop reads CASSLDPSSRGVADTQYF. The CDR3 bases are TGTGCCAGCAGTTTAGATCCCTCCTCGCGGGGGGTCGCAGATACGCAGTATTTT. V gene TRBV28 combines with J gene TRBJ2-3; 8 nucleotides align to TRBD2. Germline values: CDR1 MDHEN, CDR2 SYDVKM. CDR3 length: 18 amino acids. The V and J ends lost 2 bases and 4 bases, in that order; junction bases with no gene match: 14.

The genes are TRBV2 and TRBJ2-1, with 14 bases lining up with TRBD2. Germline lookup yields CDR1 SNHLY and CDR2 FYNNEI. CDR3 size: 18 residues. The ends lost 4 bases at V and 2 bases at J; junction bases unmatched: 7. CDR3 amino acids: CASSGGRLAGGAYNEQFF. The CDR3 DNA follows: TGTGCCAGCAGTGGGGGAAGACTAGCGGGAGGGGCCTACAATGAGCAGTTCTTC.

This clone was recorded once. The rearrangement joins TRBV5-1 to TRBJ2-3; tentative D call: TRBD1 (5 bases). With 4 bases removed from V and 0 bases from J, the gap between germline ends came to 12 bases. The CDR3 has 15 amino acids. CDR1 is SGHRS, CDR2 YFSETQ, per germline. The CDR3 is CASSPAGLSTDTQYF. The DNA of the CDR3 is TGCGCCAGCAGCCCAGCAGGGTTAAGCACAGATACGCAGTATTTT.

There are a few counts of this clone. V usage is TRBV2 and J usage is TRBJ2-1; 7 bases map to TRBD1. The V and J ends lost 4 bases and 15 bases, in that order; junction bases with no gene match: 12. The length of the CDR3 is 13 residues. In germline, CDR1 is SNHLY, CDR2 FYNNEI. This CDR3 is CASSGQGNQVPFF. In nucleotides, the CDR3 is TGTGCCAGCAGTGGACAGGGAAATCAGGTGCCGTTCTTC.

This clone was detected a few times. J is TRBJ2-6 and V is TRBV19; 7 nucleotides line up with TRBD1. Germline V lookup: CDR1 LNHDA, CDR2 SQIVND (reference sequence). The CDR3 is made up of 16 amino acids. After removal of 3 bases from V and 2 bases from J, the junction contained 4 bases not matched to a gene. The CDR3 sequence is CASSIPTGTGANVLTF. DNA for the CDR3: TGTGCCAGTAGTATCCCGACAGGGACTGGGGCCAACGTCCTGACTTTC.

This rearrangement joins TRBV18 to TRBJ2-2; 7 bases align to TRBD1. The CDR3 is made up of 17 amino acids. The germline V gene has CDR1 KGHSH and CDR2 LQKENI. The V gene end was trimmed by 6 bases and the J gene end by 6 bases; junction bases not matched to a gene: 16. The CDR3 DNA reads TGTGCCAGCTCCCCGATCAAAGGGGGCGCGATCCCCGGGGAGCTGTTTTTT. Encoded protein: CASSPIKGGAIPGELFF.

This clone was detected once. The DNA of the CDR3 is TGTGCCAGCAGCTCAAAATACGAGCAGTACTTC. Protein product: CASSSKYEQYF. This chain joins TRBV7-9 and TRBJ2-7; D remains ambiguous. The CDR3 spans 11 residues. With 4 bases removed from V and 4 bases from J, the gap between germline ends came to 5 bases. Germline CDR1 SEHNR, CDR2 FQNEAQ (reference sequence).

This chain joins TRBV28 and TRBJ1-1; D not certain. V lost 2 bases and J lost 1, with 2 bases in between. Germline V gene data show CDR1 as MDHEN and CDR2 as SYDVKM. The CDR3 is made up of 12 amino acids. The CDR3 protein is CASSLRNTEAFF. For the CDR3, the DNA is TGTGCCAGCAGTTTACGGAACACTGAAGCTTTCTTT.

The J gene is TRBJ2-1, the V gene TRBV2; 8 bases are shared with TRBD1. This CDR3 has 15 residues. V shed 9 bases, J shed 7 bases, and the junction held 14 bases outside the gene matches. Germline V gene data show CDR1 as SNHLY and CDR2 as FYNNEI. CDR3 nucleotides: TGTGCCAGGCAAGCTTCAGGGGGCCTAGGGAATGAGCAGTTCTTC. Its protein product is CARQASGGLGNEQFF.

The chain uses TRBV5-5 and TRBJ2-3; perhaps TRBD1 as D (5 bases). V was clipped by 7 bases and J by 0 bases, with 9 bases between them. The germline V gene has CDR1 SGHKS and CDR2 YYEKEE (reference sequence). This CDR3 is 13 amino acids long. The CDR3 sequence is CASLGHSTDTQYF. The CDR3 bases are TGTGCCAGCCTCGGACACAGCACAGATACGCAGTATTTT.

The chain is built from TRBV11-2 and TRBJ2-3, with D possibly being TRBD1 (6 bases). Trimming shortened V by 5 bases and J by 2 bases, and 11 bases separated the two germline ends. Germline CDR1 SGHAT, CDR2 FQNNGV. The CDR3 extends over 14 amino acids. Written as DNA, the CDR3 is TGTGCCAGCAGCCTCGACAGGTACACAGATACGCAGTATTTT. Translation: CASSLDRYTDTQYF.